This TCR beta chain was sequenced in a study of T cells in Graves' hyperthyroidism and ophthalmopathy. Looking at the study overall: Any treatment followed the collection of peripheral blood at initial diagnosis. Notes on the study in general: Among clonotypes expanded in thyroid above 0.001, most were also found in blood.

Per the germline V gene, CDR1 is SEHNR and CDR2 is FQNEAQ (reference sequence). This CDR3 is built from 16 residues. V was cut by 3 bases and J by 7 bases, with 21 bases left in between. Using RNA transcripts as the source, TCR beta CDR3 regions were amplified. During a first-round RT-PCR of the TCR CDR3, the HTBI primer set was used. TCRdb redid the calling of the multiplex PCR reads with MiXCR, one entry per CDR3 protein. The sample has approximately 360,000 distinct CDR3 sequences, 15% to 18% seen once. On this clonotype: Its antigen is not identified.

The sequence came from a woman aged 18-29 years with Graves' hyperthyroidism that later progressed to Graves' ophthalmopathy. V usage is TRBV7-9 and J usage is TRBJ1-2; D is unclear. The sequenced material came from blood. Here the CDR3 reads CASSFFGPESLPGYTF. The CDR3 DNA sequence: TGTGCCAGCAGCTTTTTTGGGCCCGAATCACTCCCTGGCTACACCTTC.